These 12 T cell receptor beta chains were sequenced from one sample in a study of PD-1 blockade in classical Hodgkin lymphoma. Time point: cycle 4 day 1 (C4D1), after less than 7 weeks of nivolumab. All trial patients relapsed after autologous stem cell transplantation. The table came from immunoSEQ multiplex PCR; TCRdb's copy has only in-frame clones and leaves some out. The sample lists approximately 49,000 clones; 80% were seen once. Specimen: peripheral blood mononuclear cells (PBMCs), collected before the fourth cycle of nivolumab. The receptors stem from a human donor with classical Hodgkin lymphoma.

This clone was observed a handful of times. The chain couples TRBV4-2 to TRBJ2-2; D remains ambiguous. This CDR3 spans 12 amino acids. V gave up 0 bases and J gave up 7 bases, with 3 bases separating them. CDR1 is LGHNA, CDR2 YNFKEQ, per germline. CDR3 in DNA: TGTGCCAGCAGCCAAGAGCACGGGGAGCTGTTTTTT. Its protein is CASSQEHGELFF.

This rearrangement joins TRBV9 to TRBJ2-7; D might be TRBD1 or TRBD2, each matching 5 bases. Germline values: CDR1 SGDLS, CDR2 YYNGEE. V was pared by 3 bases and J by 10 bases, with 23 bases between. This CDR3 has 15 amino acids. The CDR3: CASSARDRGGEIQYF. CDR3 sequence (DNA): TGTGCCAGCAGCGCTAGGGACCGAGGAGGAGAAATTCAGTACTTC.

The chain carries TRBV6-4 and TRBJ2-3, with D tentatively TRBD1 or TRBD2 (5 bases each). Germline CDR1 reads MRHNA; CDR2 reads SNTAGT. Between the trimmed V and J ends, which lost 6 bases and 2 bases, there was a span of 9 bases. This CDR3 region has 13 residues. CDR3 loop: CASSGDLTDTQYF. In DNA form, the CDR3 reads TGTGCCAGCAGCGGGGACCTCACAGATACGCAGTATTTT.

This clone has more than one count but fewer than ten. The chain joins TRBV28 to TRBJ1-2; weak D call: TRBD1 (6 bases). This CDR3 region has 14 residues. The germline V gene has CDR1 MDHEN and CDR2 SYDVKM. The V end was cut by 1 base, the J end by 3 bases, with 9 bases between. The CDR3 DNA reads as TGTGCCAGCAGTTTATTCCCAGGGGACTATGGCTACACCTTC. Translation gives CASSLFPGDYGYTF.

The rearrangement joins TRBV19 to TRBJ1-2; 7 nucleotides agree with TRBD1. The V and J ends lost 6 bases and 8 bases, in that order; junction bases with no gene match: 9. The CDR3 extends over 13 amino acids. Germline values: CDR1 LNHDA, CDR2 SQIVND (reference sequence). Here the CDR3 reads CASSYRGSGGYTF. DNA of the CDR3: TGTGCCAGTAGCTACAGGGGATCGGGCGGCTACACCTTC.

V and J are TRBV18 and TRBJ1-1, with 7 bases lining up with TRBD1. From germline, CDR1 is KGHSH and CDR2 LQKENI. With 6 bases clipped from V and 4 bases from J, the junction kept 5 bases outside the gene matches. The CDR3 totals 13 residues. The CDR3 sequence: CASSPTGVTEAFF. CDR3 nucleotide sequence: TGTGCCAGCTCGCCAACAGGGGTCACTGAAGCTTTCTTT.

The chain carries TRBV27 and TRBJ1-6; D gene unclear. Germline CDR1 and CDR2: MNHEY and SMNVEV (reference sequence). The CDR3 length is 17 residues. Trimming cost V 0 bases and J 0 bases, with 9 bases left between them. CDR3 nucleotide sequence: TGTGCCAGCAGTTTATCACTCCTAAGCTCCTATAATTCACCCCTCCACTTT. Translating it yields CASSLSLLSSYNSPLHF.

The chain couples TRBV18 to TRBJ2-1; D may be TRBD2 (6 bases). This CDR3 contains 15 residues. Germline CDR1 KGHSH, CDR2 LQKENI. Trimming left V 6 bases short and J 2 bases short, with 14 bases between. The CDR3: CASSRDGGTYNEQFF. The CDR3 coding sequence is TGTGCCAGCTCCCGTGATGGGGGGACCTACAATGAGCAGTTCTTC.

This rearrangement joins TRBV4-3 to TRBJ2-5; a weak D match, TRBD2 (5 bases). Germline V CDR1 and CDR2: LGHNA, YSLEER. The CDR3 contains 15 residues. V was shortened by 0 bases and J by 5 bases, with 13 bases between the two germline ends. Here the CDR3 DNA reads TGCGCCAGCAGCCAAGAGGCTAGCCGGTTGGAGACCCAGTACTTC. This sequence encodes CASSQEASRLETQYF.

This clone was counted a few times. This rearrangement joins TRBV7-9 to TRBJ2-3; D uncertain. Germline CDR1 and CDR2: SEHNR and FQNEAQ (reference sequence). Trimming removed 5 bases at V and 2 bases at J, with 17 bases between. There are 16 residues in the CDR3. The CDR3 sequence is CASSQPPANPTDTQYF. CDR3 sequence (DNA): TGTGCCAGCAGCCAGCCCCCGGCGAACCCCACAGATACGCAGTATTTT. Full variable domain (missing parts from reference TRBV7-9 and TRBJ2-3): DTGVSQNPRHKITKRGQNVTFRCDPISEHNRLYWYRQTLGQGPEFLTYFQNEAQLEKSRLLSDRFSAERPKGSFSTLEIQRTEQGDSAMYLCASSQPPANPTDTQYFGPGTRLTVL.

This clone was detected once. This chain joins TRBV29-1 and TRBJ1-2; no reliable D call. The V gene lost 7 bases and the J gene lost 3 bases, with 12 bases spanning the gap. Germline assignment: CDR1 SQVTM and CDR2 ANQGSEA. The CDR3 loop spans 12 amino acids. The CDR3 nucleotides are TGCAGCGCCACCAAAGAAGACTATGGCTACACCTTC. Residues: CSATKEDYGYTF.

There are many counts of this clone. The chain is built from TRBV10-3 and TRBJ2-1; TRBD2 matches at 13 bases. V shed 6 bases, J shed 5 bases, and the junction held 4 bases outside the gene matches. The CDR3 has 15 amino acids. The germline gives CDR1 ENHRY, CDR2 SYGVKD. The DNA of the CDR3 is TGTGCCATCAGCCTCGGGACTAGCGGGAACAATGAGCAGTTCTTC. Translated, it gives CAISLGTSGNNEQFF.